This TCR beta chain was sequenced during a study of cytomegalovirus exposure and HLA in healthy donors. About this clone itself: Its target is unknown.

The CDR3 spans 17 residues. The germline V gene encodes CDR1 SGHVS and CDR2 FNYEAQ. With V trimmed by 5 bases and J by 0 bases, 10 bases remained unmatched. Study-level findings and limits: Per a prior analysis, the majority of TCR beta V segments were productive roughly 87% or roughly 30% of the time. Later on, a genetic analysis was performed. It linked a missense variant in DCLRE1C with V- and J-gene trimming of TCR beta.

The PCR used 60 Vbeta and 13 Jbeta primers. Profiling relied on immunoSEQ multiplex PCR, and the TCRdb table lists in-frame clones only, not all of them. The sample has over 150,000 clones, roughly 80% seen once. This rearrangement joins TRBV7-6 to TRBJ1-3; 7 nucleotides match TRBD1. The origin of this receptor is a woman aged 45 to 65 in good health and CMV-seronegative. The sequenced material came from PBMCs. In DNA, the CDR3 is TGTGCCAGCAGCCTCCAACCGGGACAGCACTCTGGAAACACCATATATTTT. Amino acid sequence: CASSLQPGQHSGNTIYF.